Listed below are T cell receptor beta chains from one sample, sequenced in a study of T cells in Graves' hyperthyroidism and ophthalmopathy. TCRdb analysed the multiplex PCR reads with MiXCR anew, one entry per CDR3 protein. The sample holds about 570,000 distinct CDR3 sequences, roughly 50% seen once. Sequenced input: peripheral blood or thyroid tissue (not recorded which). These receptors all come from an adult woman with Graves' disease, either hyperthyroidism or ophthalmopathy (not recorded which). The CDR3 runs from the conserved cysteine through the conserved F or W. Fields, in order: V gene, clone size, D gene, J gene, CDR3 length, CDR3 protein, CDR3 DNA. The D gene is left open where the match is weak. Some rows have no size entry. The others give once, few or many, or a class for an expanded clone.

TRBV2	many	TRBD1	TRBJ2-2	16	CASRAGTGGITGELFF	TGTGCCAGCAGGGCCGGGACAGGGGGCATCACCGGGGAGCTGTTTTTT
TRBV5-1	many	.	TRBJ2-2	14	CASSFQGNTGELFF	TGCGCCAGCAGCTTCCAGGGAAACACCGGGGAGCTGTTTTTT
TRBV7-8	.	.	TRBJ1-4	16	CASSLNRRGRHEKLFF	TGTGCCAGCAGCTTAAACCGCCGGGGGCGACATGAAAAACTGTTTTTT
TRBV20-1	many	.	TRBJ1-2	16	CSHILRAASTNYGYTF	TGCAGTCATATATTGAGGGCAGCTAGTACTAACTATGGCTACACCTTC
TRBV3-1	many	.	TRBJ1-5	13	CASSQDKGQPQHF	TGTGCCAGCAGCCAAGATAAGGGTCAGCCCCAGCATTTT
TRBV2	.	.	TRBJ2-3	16	CASSADPGTLHFTQYF	TGTGCCAGCAGCGCAGACCCCGGGACACTCCATTTTACGCAGTATTTT
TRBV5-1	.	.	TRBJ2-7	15	CASSGRGPRTGEQYF	TGCGCCAGCAGCGGGAGAGGCCCTCGGACCGGGGAGCAGTACTTC
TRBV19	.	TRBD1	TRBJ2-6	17	CASSLTGGYSGANVLTF	TGTGCCAGTAGTCTGACAGGGGGGTACTCTGGGGCCAACGTCCTGACTTTC
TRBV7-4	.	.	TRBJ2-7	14	CASSLVTGSNEQYF	TGTGCCAGCAGCTTAGTAACAGGGTCGAATGAGCAGTACTTC
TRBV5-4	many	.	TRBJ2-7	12	CASSFSSFEQYF	TGTGCCAGCAGCTTTTCGAGTTTCGAGCAGTACTTC
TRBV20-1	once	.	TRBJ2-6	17	CSASNPYKSAGANVLTF	TGCAGTGCTAGTAACCCCTATAAATCAGCTGGGGCCAACGTCCTGACTTTC
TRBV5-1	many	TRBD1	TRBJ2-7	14	CASSKGAEYYEQYF	TGCGCCAGCTCCAAGGGGGCGGAGTACTACGAGCAGTACTTC
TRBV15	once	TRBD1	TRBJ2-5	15	CATSRGTGGAETQYF	TGTGCCACCAGCAGGGGGACAGGGGGCGCTGAGACCCAGTACTTC
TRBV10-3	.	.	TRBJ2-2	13	CASEGDNTGELFF	TGTGCCTCCGAGGGTGATAACACCGGGGAGCTGTTTTTT
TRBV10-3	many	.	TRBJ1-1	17	CAIAERGGGSMNTEAFF	TGTGCCATCGCCGAGAGGGGGGGGGGTTCCATGAACACTGAAGCTTTCTTT
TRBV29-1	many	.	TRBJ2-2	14	CSVEAGRGTGELFF	TGCAGCGTTGAAGCCGGTCGCGGCACCGGGGAGCTGTTTTTT
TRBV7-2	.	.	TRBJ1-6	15	CASSARRGHNSPLHF	TGTGCCAGCAGCGCCCGCCGGGGGCATAATTCGCCCCTCCACTTT
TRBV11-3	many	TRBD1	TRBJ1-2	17	CASSSHRGSRARYGYTF	TGTGCCAGCAGCTCCCACAGGGGTTCCCGTGCTCGCTATGGCTACACCTTC
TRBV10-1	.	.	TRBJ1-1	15	CASRASIGGHTEAFF	TGCGCCAGCAGAGCCTCGATCGGGGGTCACACTGAAGCTTTCTTT
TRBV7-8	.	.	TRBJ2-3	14	CASSRTRSTDTQYF	TGTGCCAGCAGCCGTACACGGAGCACAGATACGCAGTATTTT
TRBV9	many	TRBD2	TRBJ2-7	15	CASSVYGEGIDEQYF	TGTGCCAGCAGCGTTTACGGGGAGGGTATCGACGAGCAGTACTTC
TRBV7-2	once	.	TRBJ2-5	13	CASSLSIPGTQYF	TGTGCCAGCAGCTTAAGTATCCCGGGGACCCAGTACTTC
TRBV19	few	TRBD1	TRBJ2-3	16	CASSLRTGAFSDTQYF	TGTGCCAGTAGTTTGAGGACAGGAGCGTTTTCAGATACGCAGTATTTT
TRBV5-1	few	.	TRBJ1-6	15	CASSSGGSYNSPLHF	TGCGCCAGCAGCTCGGGAGGGAGCTATAATTCACCCCTCCACTTT
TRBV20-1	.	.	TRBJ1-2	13	CSARPVGRDGYTF	TGCAGTGCTAGGCCAGTGGGGAGGGACGGCTACACCTTC
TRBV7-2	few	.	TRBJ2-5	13	CASSPVLGQPQYF	TGTGCCAGCAGCCCCGTCCTGGGTCAGCCCCAGTACTTC
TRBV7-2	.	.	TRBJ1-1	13	CASSPGPTEKAFF	TGTGCCAGCAGCCCAGGACCGACCGAAAAAGCTTTCTTT
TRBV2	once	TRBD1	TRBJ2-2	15	CASSSDRGSTGELFF	TGTGCCAGCAGCTCGGACAGGGGTAGCACCGGGGAGCTGTTTTTT